The clone carrying this T cell receptor beta chain showed up many times. Its antigen is not identified. This record belongs to a study of response to subunit inactivated influenza vaccine. TCRdb re-called the RT-PCR reads with MiXCR, one entry per CDR3 protein. The sample has over 300,000 distinct CDR3 sequences, around a fifth seen once. The germline gives CDR1 KGHSH, CDR2 LQKENI. With 5 bases clipped from V and 0 bases from J, the junction kept 11 bases outside the gene matches. The CDR3 runs to 18 residues. Study observations and caveats: There was a suggestion from the authors that each seasonal influenza vaccination recruits few new T cells.

The sequence was collected from a man aged 50-75 years who received an inactivated influenza vaccine. This chain links TRBV18 with TRBJ2-4, with 9 bases aligning to TRBD1. The sequencing used PBMCs from blood, collected around 22 months after vaccination. In nucleotides, the CDR3 is TGTGCCAGCTCAGGTCCCGGGACAGGGATTGAAGCCAAAAACATTCAGTACTTC. Encoded protein: CASSGPGTGIEAKNIQYF.